The 3 T cell receptor beta chains given below trace back to one sample, sequenced in a study of cytomegalovirus exposure and HLA in healthy donors. The PCR contained 60 Vbeta and 13 Jbeta primers. The protocol was immunoSEQ multiplex PCR, while the TCRdb copy is restricted to in-frame clones and leaves out a portion. The table lists around 150,000 clones, roughly 80% of them singletons. What was sequenced was PBMCs. The receptors come from a man aged 25-40 years in good health and CMV-seropositive.

The chain uses TRBV27 and TRBJ1-6; D remains ambiguous. Germline assignment: CDR1 MNHEY and CDR2 SMNVEV (reference sequence). The V and J ends lost 2 bases and 1 base respectively, with 12 bases between them. The CDR3 has 17 residues. DNA for the CDR3: TGTGCCAGCAGTTTAGATACGGGAGGGTCCTATAATTCACCCCTCCACTTT. This gives the protein CASSLDTGGSYNSPLHF.

This rearrangement joins TRBV5-4 to TRBJ1-3, with 9 bases lining up with TRBD1. The ends lost 4 bases at V and 1 base at J; junction bases unmatched: 3. The CDR3 is made up of 15 amino acids. Germline assignment: CDR1 SGHNT and CDR2 YYREEE (reference sequence). CDR3 loop: CASSGGTGSGNTIYF. The CDR3 DNA reads TGTGCCAGCAGCGGAGGGACAGGGTCTGGAAACACCATATATTTT.

The chain employs TRBV5-1 and TRBJ1-5; D is unresolved. The length of the CDR3 is 13 residues. V was cut by 4 bases and J by 8 bases, with 13 bases left in between. In germline, CDR1 is SGHRS, CDR2 YFSETQ. CDR3 nucleotides: TGCGCCAGCAGCCTCATCCCGTCGGAGCCCCAGCATTTT. Amino acid sequence: CASSLIPSEPQHF.